The source of this T cell receptor (beta chain) is a study of blood T cells in healthy people across ages. The table lists this clonotype with many counts. Using a J-beta primer mix together with a sample-barcoded 5' primer, a second PCR was run for about 6 to 11 cycles. MiXCR was run by TCRdb on the 5' RACE reads, yielding one entry per CDR3 protein. This table has hundreds of thousands of distinct CDR3 sequences, 20% to 30% appearing once. The CDR3 has 14 residues. Germline CDR1 reads SGHVS; CDR2 reads FQNEAQ. V was trimmed by 5 bases and J by 4 bases, leaving 11 bases between them. This sample was shared with a second study, whose subject was T cells of mothers and their children.

This TCR was sampled from a boy aged 10-17 years in good health. Sequenced input: blood. The genes are TRBV7-8 and TRBJ1-4; unclear D gene. Written as DNA, the CDR3 is TGTGCCAGCAGCCTCACTGGGATTAATGAAAAACTGTTTTTT. This encodes CASSLTGINEKLFF.